This entry is about one T cell receptor beta chain. The length of the CDR3 is 16 residues. Per germline, CDR1 MNHNS and CDR2 SASEGT. The V end was cut by 4 bases, the J end by 4 bases, with 18 bases between. The data were obtained in a study of blood T cell repertoires in COVID-19. Generated by immunoSEQ multiplex PCR, the TCRdb table keeps only in-frame clones and is missing some. The data show roughly 280,000 clones, over 75% seen once. The chain carries TRBV6-1 and TRBJ2-3, with D possibly TRBD1 on 5 matching bases. What was sequenced was PBMCs or T cells enriched from blood (not recorded which). The TCR comes from a woman under 30 who had recovered from COVID-19. DNA for the CDR3: TGTGCCAGCAGTGGCTCGACAGTGGGGCGACCAGATACGCAGTATTTT. Its translation: CASSGSTVGRPDTQYF.